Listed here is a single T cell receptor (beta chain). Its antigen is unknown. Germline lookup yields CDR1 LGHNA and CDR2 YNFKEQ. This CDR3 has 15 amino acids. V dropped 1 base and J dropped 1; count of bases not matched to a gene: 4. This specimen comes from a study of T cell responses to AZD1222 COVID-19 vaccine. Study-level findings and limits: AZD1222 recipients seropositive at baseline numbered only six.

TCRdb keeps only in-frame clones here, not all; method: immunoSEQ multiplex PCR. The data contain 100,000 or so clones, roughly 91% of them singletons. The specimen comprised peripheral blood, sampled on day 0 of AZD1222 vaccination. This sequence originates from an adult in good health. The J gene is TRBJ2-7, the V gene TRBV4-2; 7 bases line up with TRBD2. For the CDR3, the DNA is TGTGCCAGCAGCCAAGCCGGGACTATTTCCTACGAGCAGTACTTC. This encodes CASSQAGTISYEQYF.